This T cell receptor beta chain was documented in a study of T cell responses to AZD1222 COVID-19 vaccine. Findings of the study overall: Nearly half of the spike-specific TCRs reportedly recognize variant regions that carry no mutations.

This CDR3 contains 16 residues. Germline lookup yields CDR1 SGHDT and CDR2 YYEEEE. V was trimmed by 0 bases and J by 2 bases, leaving 12 bases between them. Measured with immunoSEQ multiplex PCR; TCRdb has only the in-frame clones, and not every one. This table holds 170,000 or so clones, 85% to 95% found once. Remarks on this clone: Antigen: not known.

This TCR came from an adult in good health. The sample in question was peripheral blood, obtained on day 0 of AZD1222 vaccination. The chain has TRBV5-6 and TRBJ1-5; D remains unclear. CDR3 bases: TGTGCCAGCAGCTTGGCCAGATCCCTTGGCAATCAGCCCCAGCATTTT. This translates into CASSLARSLGNQPQHF.